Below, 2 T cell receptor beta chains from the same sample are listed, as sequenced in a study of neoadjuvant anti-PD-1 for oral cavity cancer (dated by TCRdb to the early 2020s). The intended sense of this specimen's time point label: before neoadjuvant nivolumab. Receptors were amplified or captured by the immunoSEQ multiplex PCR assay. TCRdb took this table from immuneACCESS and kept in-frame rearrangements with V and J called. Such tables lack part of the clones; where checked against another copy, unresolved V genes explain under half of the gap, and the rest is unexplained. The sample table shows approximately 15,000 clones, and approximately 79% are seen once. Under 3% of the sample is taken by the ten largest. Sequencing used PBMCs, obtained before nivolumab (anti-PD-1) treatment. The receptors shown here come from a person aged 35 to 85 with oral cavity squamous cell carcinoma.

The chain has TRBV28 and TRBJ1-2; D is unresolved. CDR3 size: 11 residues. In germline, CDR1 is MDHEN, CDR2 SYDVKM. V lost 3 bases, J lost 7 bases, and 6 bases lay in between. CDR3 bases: TGTGCCAGCAGTTTCTCCCGTGGCTACACCTTC. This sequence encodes CASSFSRGYTF.

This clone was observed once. CDR3 region: CSATTRDEQFF. The CDR3 DNA reads as TGCAGTGCTACGACCCGGGATGAGCAGTTCTTC. The chain couples TRBV20-1 to TRBJ2-1; D gene unclear. The CDR3 extends over 11 amino acids. Trimming removed 4 bases from V and 8 bases from J, with 9 bases in between. Per germline, CDR1 DFQATT and CDR2 SNEGSKA (reference sequence).